A single sample gave rise to the 20 T cell receptor beta chains below, sequenced in a study of radiotherapy plus CTLA-4 blockade in lung cancer. Measured with immunoSEQ multiplex PCR; TCRdb has only the in-frame clones, and not every one. The data show around 45,000 clones, roughly two thirds seen once. The specimen was peripheral blood, collected from a patient treated with radiotherapy plus ipilimumab. The receptors come from a human donor with non-small cell lung cancer who had a partial response to radiotherapy plus ipilimumab.

This chain connects TRBV5-1 to TRBJ2-3; D is ambiguous. The CDR3 contains 14 residues. Trimming shortened V by 1 base and J by 1 base, and 7 bases separated the two germline ends. Germline V gene data show CDR1 as SGHRS and CDR2 as YFSETQ. CDR3 protein: CASSLNPGTDTQYF. The CDR3 region has the DNA TGCGCCAGCAGCTTGAATCCGGGCACAGATACGCAGTATTTT.

The chain combines TRBV30 with TRBJ2-4; TRBD1 is a possible D gene (6 bases). V lost 3 bases, J lost 4 bases, and 7 bases lay in between. This CDR3 has 12 residues. The germline V gene has CDR1 GTSNPN and CDR2 SVGIG (reference sequence). CDR3 sequence: CAWRDSKNIQYF. The CDR3 coding sequence is TGTGCCTGGAGGGACAGTAAAAACATTCAGTACTTC.

This sequence joins TRBV2 and TRBJ1-2; 8 positions agree with TRBD1. The ends lost 3 bases at V and 4 bases at J; junction bases unmatched: 4. This CDR3 is 14 amino acids long. Germline CDR1 is SNHLY and CDR2 is FYNNEI. The CDR3 DNA sequence: TGTGCCAGCAGTGAGGGACAGGCGACCTATGGCTACACCTTC. This translates into CASSEGQATYGYTF.

V gene TRBV19 combines with J gene TRBJ2-1; the D gene is possibly TRBD1 (5 bases). This CDR3 contains 13 residues. V was shortened by 5 bases and J by 8 bases, with 13 bases between the two germline ends. Germline assignment: CDR1 LNHDA and CDR2 SQIVND (reference sequence). In DNA form, the CDR3 reads TGTGCCAGTAGTGTTACTCAGGGATATGAGCAGTTCTTC. Amino acid sequence: CASSVTQGYEQFF.

J is TRBJ2-4 and V is TRBV30; D not resolved. Trimming pared 7 bases from V and 3 bases from J, leaving 16 bases between. CDR3 length: 14 amino acids. Germline CDR1 GTSNPN, CDR2 SVGIG (reference sequence). CDR3 region: CASRFDENKNIQYF. CDR3 DNA sequence: TGTGCCTCCCGTTTCGATGAGAACAAAAACATTCAGTACTTC.

In its sample, this clone is medium-sized. The J gene is TRBJ2-1, the V gene TRBV7-3; weak D call: TRBD1 (5 bases). Germline CDR1 and CDR2: SGHTA and FQGTGA. With 2 bases removed from V and 6 bases from J, the gap between germline ends came to 17 bases. The CDR3 consists of 16 residues. The CDR3: CASSLYPRLRGNEQFF. The CDR3 coding sequence is TGTGCCAGCAGCTTATATCCGAGATTAAGGGGCAATGAGCAGTTCTTC.

The rearrangement joins TRBV2 to TRBJ2-3; the D is unclear. This CDR3 contains 12 residues. CDR1 and CDR2 (germline): SNHLY, FYNNEI. Trimming took off 0 bases at V and 10 bases at J, with 8 bases between the two ends. The CDR3 loop is CASSEAPSAQYF. The CDR3 DNA reads TGTGCCAGCAGTGAAGCCCCTAGTGCGCAGTATTTT.

This clone has a handful of counts. The J gene is TRBJ1-6, the V gene TRBV10-2; TRBD1 might be the D (6 bases). The CDR3 is 15 amino acids. The germline V and J ends were trimmed by 0 bases and 7 bases, with 10 bases remaining between them. Germline V gene data show CDR1 as WSHSY and CDR2 as SAAADI. The CDR3 loop is CASSESSRGNSPLHF. For the CDR3, the DNA is TGCGCCAGCAGTGAGTCGTCTAGGGGGAATTCACCCCTCCACTTT.

This clone has a single count. The J gene is TRBJ2-2, the V gene TRBV6-5, with D hard to call. The ends were cut back, 5 bases at V and 4 bases at J, with 14 bases in the middle. The CDR3 spans 15 residues. Germline V gene lookup returns CDR1 MNHEY and CDR2 SVGAGI. The CDR3 sequence is CASSPLEASTGELFF. DNA of the CDR3: TGTGCCAGCAGTCCCCTAGAGGCTAGCACCGGGGAGCTGTTTTTT.

V is TRBV18 and J is TRBJ2-1; 8 bases are a match to TRBD2. Germline CDR1 reads KGHSH; CDR2 reads LQKENI. This CDR3 has 14 amino acids. Unmatched junction bases numbered 4, after V lost 6 bases and J lost 3 bases. The CDR3 DNA is TGTGCCAGCTCCACCAGCGGGGGCTACAATGAGCAGTTCTTC. It codes for CASSTSGGYNEQFF.

The genes are TRBV10-3 and TRBJ2-7; possible D gene TRBD2, 5 bases. The CDR3 totals 14 residues. The ends were cut back, 11 bases at V and 2 bases at J, with 19 bases in the middle. The germline CDR1 and CDR2 sequences are ENHRY and SYGVKD. The CDR3 DNA sequence: TGTGCCTCCCGTAGGGCCGGGGATGCCTACGAGCAGTACTTC. As protein: CASRRAGDAYEQYF.

The chain combines TRBV5-4 with TRBJ1-6, with 10 bases aligning to TRBD1. V shed 4 bases, J shed 7 bases, and the junction held 8 bases outside the gene matches. This CDR3 has 16 residues. Looked up from germline, CDR1 is SGHNT and CDR2 is YYREEE (reference sequence). The CDR3 coding sequence is TGTGCCAGCAGCAGGAACTCGGACAGGGGGAATTCACCCCTCCACTTT. This sequence encodes CASSRNSDRGNSPLHF.

This chain uses TRBV7-9 with TRBJ2-1, with 8 positions matching TRBD1. This CDR3 comprises 15 residues. V lost 3 bases to trimming and J lost 8 bases; unmatched junction nucleotides: 9. Germline CDR1 SEHNR, CDR2 FQNEAQ (reference sequence). The CDR3 region is CASSLKQGARDEQFF. The CDR3 DNA follows: TGTGCCAGCAGCTTGAAGCAGGGGGCGAGGGATGAGCAGTTCTTC.

The CDR3: CSARSLMEQFF. The CDR3 DNA reads as TGCAGTGCTAGATCCTTAATGGAGCAGTTCTTC. This chain connects TRBV20-1 to TRBJ2-1; no firm D call. CDR3 length: 11 residues. Trimming removed 2 bases from V and 10 bases from J, with 9 bases in between. Germline lookup yields CDR1 DFQATT and CDR2 SNEGSKA (reference sequence).

The chain recombines TRBV19 with TRBJ2-7, with a possible D match to TRBD1 (5 bases). This CDR3 is built from 15 residues. Trimming removed 3 bases at V and 6 bases at J, with 18 bases between. Germline V gene lookup returns CDR1 LNHDA and CDR2 SQIVND (reference sequence). CDR3 in amino acids: CASSISSGFAPEQYF. Written as DNA, the CDR3 is TGTGCCAGTAGTATTTCGTCAGGGTTTGCCCCCGAGCAGTACTTC. Together with reference TRBV19 and TRBJ2-7, the CDR3 gives the full variable domain: DGGITQSPKYLFRKEGQNVTLSCEQNLNHDAMYWYRQDPGQGLRLIYYSQIVNDFQKGDIAEGYSVSREKKESFPLTVTSAQKNPTAFYLCASSISSGFAPEQYFGPGTRLTVT.

The DNA of the CDR3 is TGTGCCAGCTCACCGACTAGCCGAGAGACCCAGTACTTC. Translated: CASSPTSRETQYF. The chain links TRBV18 to TRBJ2-5; 7 positions match TRBD2. The germline CDR1 and CDR2 sequences are KGHSH and LQKENI. V lost 3 bases and J lost 4; bases outside the gene matches: 2. The CDR3 contains 13 residues.

This chain links TRBV5-6 with TRBJ2-2; the match to TRBD1 covers 7 bases. Germline loops: CDR1 SGHDT, CDR2 YYEEEE. The CDR3 runs to 14 residues. Trimming cost V 2 bases and J 6 bases; bases outside gene matches: 4. CDR3 DNA: TGTGCCAGCAGCTTAGGGGGCCCGTCCGGGGAGCTGTTTTTT. This gives the protein CASSLGGPSGELFF.

The chain carries TRBV7-4 and TRBJ2-2; D is undetermined. The germline CDR1 and CDR2 sequences are SGHVT and SQSDAQ. The CDR3 sequence is 16 residues long. Trimming cost V 5 bases and J 4 bases, with 17 bases left between them. In nucleotides, the CDR3 is TGTGCCAGCAGCCGTTTGGCAACCACCAGCACCGGGGAGCTGTTTTTT. Amino acids: CASSRLATTSTGELFF.

The chain couples TRBV5-4 to TRBJ2-5, with D possibly being TRBD2 (5 bases). This CDR3 region has 14 residues. Germline lookup yields CDR1 SGHNT and CDR2 YYREEE (reference sequence). The V end lost 1 base, the J end lost 1 base, and 8 bases lay between the germline ends. The CDR3 spells CASSLRSGQETQYF. The CDR3 DNA is TGTGCCAGCAGCTTGCGGAGCGGCCAAGAGACCCAGTACTTC.

This chain links TRBV30 with TRBJ1-5; the D is unclear. With 0 bases removed from V and 0 bases from J, the gap between germline ends came to 12 bases. Germline CDR1 is GTSNPN and CDR2 is SVGIG (reference sequence). This CDR3 has 16 residues. This CDR3 is CAWSVGGRDSNQPQHF. The CDR3 nucleotides read TGTGCCTGGAGTGTAGGCGGGAGAGATAGCAATCAGCCCCAGCATTTT. The full variable domain, in which reference TRBV30 and TRBJ1-5 provide the parts outside the CDR3, is SQTIHQWPATLVQPVGSPLSLECTVEGTSNPNLYWYRQAAGRGLQLLFYSVGIGQISSEVPQNLSASRPQDRQFILSSKKLLLSDSGFYLCAWSVGGRDSNQPQHFGDGTRLSIL.